A single sample is the source of the 27 T cell receptor beta chains below, sequenced in a study of blood T cell repertoires in COVID-19. Here immunoSEQ multiplex PCR was the method, and the copy in TCRdb shows in-frame clones only, minus some. The top ten clones hold more than 7.5% of a sample with 150,000 to 200,000 clones, around 86% of them seen once. Sequencing used PBMCs or T cells enriched from blood (not recorded which). The receptors here all came from a woman between 25 and 40 years old who had recovered from COVID-19.

The V gene is TRBV19, the J gene TRBJ1-2, with 9 bases aligning to TRBD1. The junction had 8 bases not matched to a gene; V was cut back by 6 bases and J by 6 bases. This CDR3 spans 14 amino acids. Germline V gene sequence: CDR1 LNHDA, CDR2 SQIVND (reference sequence). CDR3 sequence reads: CASRTGTGIDGYTF. The CDR3 DNA is TGTGCCAGTAGGACCGGGACAGGGATAGATGGCTACACCTTC.

The chain couples TRBV6-1 to TRBJ1-5, with D unclear. Trimming cost V 2 bases and J 2 bases, with 4 bases left between them. From germline, CDR1 is MNHNS and CDR2 SASEGT. The CDR3 is made up of 13 amino acids. CDR3 protein: CASSESGNQPQHF. The CDR3 DNA follows: TGTGCCAGCAGTGAATCTGGCAATCAGCCCCAGCATTTT.

CDR3 in DNA: TGTGCCAGCAGTTCCCCCCCTCCCGGGGAGCTGTTTTTT. It codes for CASSSPPPGELFF. The chain couples TRBV27 to TRBJ2-2; no clear D gene. Trimming took 4 bases from V and 6 from J, leaving 9 bases between them. The CDR3 length is 13 residues. Germline V lookup: CDR1 MNHEY, CDR2 SMNVEV (reference sequence).

The rearrangement uses TRBV3-1 (or the pseudogene TRBV3-2) and TRBJ2-2, with D maybe TRBD1 (5 bases). V lost 2 bases and J 7 bases, leaving 14 bases between the germline ends. The CDR3 has 15 amino acids. Germline values: CDR1 LGHDT, CDR2 YNNKEL (reference sequence). CDR3 bases: TGTGCCAGCAGCCAATTGATCCAGGGTTACGGGGAGCTGTTTTTT. Translating gives CASSQLIQGYGELFF.

V and J are TRBV6-5 and TRBJ1-1, with a tentative D call TRBD1 (5 bases). V shed 0 bases and J shed 5 bases, with 16 bases lying between them. In germline, CDR1 is MNHEY, CDR2 SVGAGI. This CDR3 is built from 16 residues. CDR3 protein: CASSYSRSSGVTEAFF. The CDR3 coding sequence is TGTGCCAGCAGTTACTCCCGGTCCTCGGGGGTAACTGAAGCTTTCTTT.

The CDR3 loop reads CASSPPAEQETQYF. DNA for the CDR3: TGTGCCAGCAGCCCCCCAGCGGAACAAGAGACCCAGTACTTC. V gene TRBV28 combines with J gene TRBJ2-5, with D tentatively TRBD2 (5 bases). CDR3 size: 14 residues. V was clipped by 6 bases and J by 2 bases, with 13 bases between them. Germline CDR1 reads MDHEN; CDR2 reads SYDVKM.

The chain recombines TRBV19 with TRBJ2-1; TRBD2 aligns across 7 bases. The CDR3 spans 15 residues. Germline values: CDR1 LNHDA, CDR2 SQIVND (reference sequence). J gave up 5 bases and V 3 bases, and 7 bases lay outside the gene matches. CDR3 sequence (DNA): TGTGCCAGTAGTATGGAGGGCGGGAGCCACAATGAGCAGTTCTTC. It translates to CASSMEGGSHNEQFF.

The gene calls are TRBV15 and TRBJ1-1; no firm D call. The CDR3 is 14 amino acids. CDR1 is LNHNV, CDR2 YYDKDF, per germline (reference sequence). Trimming removed 1 base from V and 1 base from J, with 7 bases in between. CDR3: CATSRGGGNTEAFF. CDR3 sequence (DNA): TGTGCCACCAGCAGAGGTGGAGGGAACACTGAAGCTTTCTTT.

The chain carries TRBV6-5 and TRBJ2-2, with a weak D call TRBD2 (6 bases). Germline V CDR1 and CDR2: MNHEY, SVGAGI. Between the trimmed V and J ends, which lost 6 bases and 6 bases, there was a span of 14 bases. This CDR3 region has 14 residues. As DNA, the CDR3 is TGTGCCAGCAGCTTATTTACGGGAGCCGGGGAGCTGTTTTTT. It encodes CASSLFTGAGELFF.

This clone was seen a handful of times. The genes are TRBV12-5 and TRBJ1-2; 7 bases agree with TRBD1. Germline V gives CDR1 LGHNT, CDR2 FRNRAP. The V and J ends lost 5 bases and 4 bases, in that order; junction bases with no gene match: 4. CDR3 length: 13 amino acids. CDR3 protein: CASGTDRVYGYTF. The CDR3 DNA sequence: TGTGCTAGTGGTACCGACAGGGTCTATGGCTACACCTTC.

The chain carries TRBV7-8 and TRBJ2-7; TRBD2 might be the D (5 bases). V was pared by 8 bases and J by 0 bases, with 14 bases between. CDR1 SGHVS and CDR2 FQNEAQ come from the germline V gene. This CDR3 has 14 residues. The CDR3 DNA reads as TGTGCCAGCGGCCCGGGAACTAGCTCCTACGAGCAGTACTTC. Translating it yields CASGPGTSSYEQYF.

The gene calls are TRBV21-1 and TRBJ2-1; the table's D call of TRBD2 was not tested on the DNA. TRBV21-1 is shown as a pseudogene. The CDR3 is 18 amino acids. Here the CDR3 DNA reads TGTGCCAGCAGCAAATTAAGGAGAAAGGAACCTAGATACAATGAGCAGTTCTTC. Amino acids: CASSKLRRKEPRYNEQFF.

This chain links TRBV5-6 with TRBJ2-7; D call uncertain. CDR3 size: 16 residues. V dropped 0 bases and J dropped 1 base, with 14 bases sitting between them. Per germline, CDR1 SGHDT and CDR2 YYEEEE. The CDR3: CASSLGSRGPSYEQYF. The CDR3 DNA sequence: TGTGCCAGCAGCTTGGGGTCCCGCGGTCCTTCCTACGAGCAGTACTTC.

This clone has a single count. One end of the junction varies from germline; a read error may be responsible. This chain uses TRBV3-1 (or the pseudogene TRBV3-2) with TRBJ2-7; TRBD1 matches 7 bases. The CDR3 has 15 amino acids. Germline V gene sequence: CDR1 LGHDT, CDR2 YNNKEL (reference sequence). CDR3 region: CASSPLDRPSSEQYF. For the CDR3, the DNA is TGTGCCAGCAGCCCCTTGGACAGGCCCTCCTCCGAGCAGTACTTC.

The CDR3 reads CASSPLGGGTDTQYF. Here the CDR3 DNA reads TGCGCCAGCAGCCCCCTAGGGGGAGGGACAGATACGCAGTATTTT. This chain uses TRBV4-1 with TRBJ2-3, with D perhaps TRBD2 (7 bases). From germline, CDR1 is MGHRA and CDR2 YSYEKL. Trimming stripped 4 bases from V and 3 bases from J, with 14 bases between. The CDR3 runs to 15 residues.

This rearrangement joins TRBV14 to TRBJ2-3, with a tentative D call TRBD1 (5 bases). Trimming pared 4 bases from V and 5 bases from J, leaving 10 bases between. This CDR3 contains 13 residues. From germline, CDR1 is SGHDN and CDR2 FVKESK. The CDR3 DNA reads TGTGCCAGCAGCCTCCAGGGATTAGATACGCAGTATTTT. Translating it yields CASSLQGLDTQYF. Drawing the rest from reference TRBV14 and TRBJ2-3, the complete variable domain is EAGVTQFPSHSVIEKGQTVTLRCDPISGHDNLYWYRRVMGKEIKFLLHFVKESKQDESGMPNNRFLAERTGGTYSTLKVQPAELEDSGVYFCASSLQGLDTQYFGPGTRLTVL.

The chain employs TRBV19 and TRBJ1-1, with 7 bases lining up with TRBD1. V lost 1 base to trimming and J lost 4 bases; unmatched junction nucleotides: 3. CDR1 is LNHDA and CDR2 is SQIVND in the germline V gene (reference sequence). The CDR3 runs 14 residues. The CDR3 DNA reads as TGTGCCAGTAGTATAGGGTACAGGGGCACTGAAGCTTTCTTT. This codes for CASSIGYRGTEAFF.

This clone has more than one count but fewer than ten. The V call is TRBV28, the J call TRBJ1-1, with D possibly matching TRBD1 (5 bases). V lost 8 bases and J lost 9, with 10 bases in between. The CDR3 covers 10 residues. CDR1 is MDHEN and CDR2 is SYDVKM in the germline V gene. DNA for the CDR3: TGTGCCAGCGGACATATCCAAGCTTTCTTT. Protein product: CASGHIQAFF.

This chain joins TRBV2 and TRBJ2-7; D possibly corresponds to TRBD1 (6 bases). Per the germline V gene, CDR1 is SNHLY and CDR2 is FYNNEI. The CDR3 is 16 residues long. Trimming took 6 bases from V and 5 from J, leaving 23 bases between them. CDR3 residues: CASREKLPHGDNEQYF. The CDR3 DNA sequence: TGTGCCAGCAGAGAGAAATTACCCCACGGGGACAACGAGCAGTACTTC. The full variable domain, in which reference TRBV2 and TRBJ2-7 provide the parts outside the CDR3, is EPEVTQTPSHQVTQMGQEVILRCVPISNHLYFYWYRQILGQKVEFLVSFYNNEISEKSEIFDDQFSVERPDGSNFTLKIRSTKLEDSAMYFCASREKLPHGDNEQYFGPGTRLTVT.

The V and J genes are TRBV15 and TRBJ2-7, with 11 nucleotides matching TRBD2. The germline gives CDR1 LNHNV, CDR2 YYDKDF (reference sequence). J gave up 9 bases and V 1 base, and 11 bases lay outside the gene matches. The CDR3 is 16 amino acids. In DNA form, the CDR3 reads TGTGCCACCAGCAGAGGTACGAGACTAGCGGGACAAGCGCAGTACTTC. Protein: CATSRGTRLAGQAQYF.

The sample holds one count of this clone. The chain recombines TRBV11-2 with TRBJ2-2; 8 bases are a match to TRBD2. CDR1 is SGHAT and CDR2 is FQNNGV in the germline V gene. The CDR3 runs to 16 residues. Trimming at V came to 5 bases and at J to 2 bases, leaving 7 bases not matched to a gene. The CDR3 DNA reads TGTGCCAGCAGCCAAAGGCTAGCGGGTAACACCGGGGAGCTGTTTTTT. The encoded protein is CASSQRLAGNTGELFF.

The chain uses TRBV5-1 and TRBJ1-2, with D unresolved. This CDR3 comprises 14 residues. Germline CDR1 reads SGHRS; CDR2 reads YFSETQ. V was trimmed by 0 bases and J by 2 bases, leaving 8 bases between them. The CDR3 protein is CASSLGSENYGYTF. CDR3 DNA sequence: TGCGCCAGCAGCTTGGGATCTGAGAACTATGGCTACACCTTC.

A few counts support this clone. The chain recombines TRBV28 with TRBJ2-3; TRBD2 aligns across 12 bases. CDR3 length equals 18 residues. V trimming: 1 base; J trimming: 1 base; junction bases outside the gene matches: 6. Germline V gives CDR1 MDHEN, CDR2 SYDVKM. The CDR3 bases are TGTGCCAGCAGTTTATCGACTAGCGGGAGCTTAGGCACAGATACGCAGTATTTT. Amino acid sequence: CASSLSTSGSLGTDTQYF.

The gene calls are TRBV5-1 and TRBJ2-7; TRBD1 is a possible D gene (5 bases). The CDR3 sequence is 14 residues long. Trimming removed 0 bases from V and 4 bases from J, with 11 bases in between. The germline gives CDR1 SGHRS, CDR2 YFSETQ. CDR3 loop: CASSLEGIGYEQYF. For the CDR3, the DNA is TGCGCCAGCAGCTTGGAGGGGATCGGTTACGAGCAGTACTTC.

The CDR3 protein is CASSRTASTDTQYF. In nucleotides, the CDR3 is TGCGCCAGCAGCCGGACAGCTAGCACAGATACGCAGTATTTT. The chain has TRBV5-1 and TRBJ2-3; D might be TRBD1 (6 bases). Germline CDR1 is SGHRS and CDR2 is YFSETQ. This CDR3 has 14 amino acids. V was cut by 4 bases and J by 0 bases, with 9 bases left in between. The full variable domain, in which reference TRBV5-1 and TRBJ2-3 provide the parts outside the CDR3, is KAGVTQTPRYLIKTRGQQVTLSCSPISGHRSVSWYQQTPGQGLQFLFEYFSETQRNKGNFPGRFSGRQFSNSRSEMNVSTLELGDSALYLCASSRTASTDTQYFGPGTRLTVL.

This chain joins TRBV7-3 and TRBJ2-5; D remains unclear. The CDR3 covers 13 residues. Germline CDR1 is SGHTA and CDR2 is FQGTGA. V was shortened by 3 bases and J by 2 bases, with 7 bases between the two germline ends. The CDR3 sequence is CASSLTAQETQYF. The CDR3 region has the DNA TGTGCCAGCAGCTTGACTGCTCAAGAGACCCAGTACTTC. Together with reference TRBV7-3 and TRBJ2-5, the CDR3 gives the full variable domain: GAGVSQTPSNKVTEKGKYVELRCDPISGHTALYWYRQSLGQGPEFLIYFQGTGAADDSGLPNDRFFAVRPEGSVSTLKIQRTERGDSAVYLCASSLTAQETQYFGPGTRLLVL.

The CDR3 nucleotides are TGTGCCAGCAGCTTAGAGGCAGGGGGCTACTATGGCTACACCTTC. Encoded protein: CASSLEAGGYYGYTF. The rearrangement uses TRBV7-9 and TRBJ1-2, with TRBD1 matching over 8 bases. Trimming cost V 1 base and J 3 bases; bases outside gene matches: 4. The CDR3 is 15 residues long. CDR1 is SEHNR, CDR2 FQNEAQ, per germline (reference sequence). The whole variable domain, remainder taken from reference TRBV7-9 and TRBJ1-2, is DTGVSQNPRHKITKRGQNVTFRCDPISEHNRLYWYRQTLGQGPEFLTYFQNEAQLEKSRLLSDRFSAERPKGSFSTLEIQRTEQGDSAMYLCASSLEAGGYYGYTFGSGTRLTVV.